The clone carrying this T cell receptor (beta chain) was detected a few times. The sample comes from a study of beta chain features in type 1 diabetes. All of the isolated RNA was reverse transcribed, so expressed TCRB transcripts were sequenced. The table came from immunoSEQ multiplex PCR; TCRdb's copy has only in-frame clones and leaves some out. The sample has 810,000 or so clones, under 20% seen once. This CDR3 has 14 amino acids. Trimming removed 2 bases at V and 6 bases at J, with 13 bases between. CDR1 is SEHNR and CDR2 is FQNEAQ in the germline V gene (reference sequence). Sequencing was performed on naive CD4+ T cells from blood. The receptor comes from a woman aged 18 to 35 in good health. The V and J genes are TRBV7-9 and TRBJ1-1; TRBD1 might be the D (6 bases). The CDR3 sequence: CASSLRAGDSEAFF. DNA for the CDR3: TGTGCCAGCAGCTTAAGGGCAGGGGATTCTGAAGCTTTCTTT.